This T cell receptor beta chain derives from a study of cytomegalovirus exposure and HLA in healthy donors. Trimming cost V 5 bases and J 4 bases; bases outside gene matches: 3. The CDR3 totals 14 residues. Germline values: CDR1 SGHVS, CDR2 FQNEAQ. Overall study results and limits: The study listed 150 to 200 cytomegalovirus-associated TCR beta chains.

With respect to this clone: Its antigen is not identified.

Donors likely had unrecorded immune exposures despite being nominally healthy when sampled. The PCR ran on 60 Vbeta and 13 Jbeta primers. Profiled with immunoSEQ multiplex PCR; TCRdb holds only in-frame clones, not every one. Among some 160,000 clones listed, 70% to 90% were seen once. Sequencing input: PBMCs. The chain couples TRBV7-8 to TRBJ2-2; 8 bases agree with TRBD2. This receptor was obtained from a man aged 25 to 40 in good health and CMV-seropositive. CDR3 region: CASSRTSTTGELFF. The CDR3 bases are TGTGCCAGCAGCCGGACTAGCACCACCGGGGAGCTGTTTTTT.